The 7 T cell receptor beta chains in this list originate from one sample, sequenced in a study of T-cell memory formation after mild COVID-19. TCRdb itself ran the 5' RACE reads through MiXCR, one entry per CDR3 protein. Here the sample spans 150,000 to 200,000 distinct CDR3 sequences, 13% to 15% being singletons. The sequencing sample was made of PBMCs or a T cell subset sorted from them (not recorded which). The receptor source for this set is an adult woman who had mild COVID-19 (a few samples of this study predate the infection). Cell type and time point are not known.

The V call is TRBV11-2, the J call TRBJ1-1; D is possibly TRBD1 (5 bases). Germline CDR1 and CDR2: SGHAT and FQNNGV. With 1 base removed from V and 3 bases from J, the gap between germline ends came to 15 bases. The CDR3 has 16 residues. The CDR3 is CASSLAGGTVYTEAFF. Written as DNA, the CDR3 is TGTGCCAGCAGCTTAGCAGGTGGGACGGTATACACTGAAGCTTTCTTT.

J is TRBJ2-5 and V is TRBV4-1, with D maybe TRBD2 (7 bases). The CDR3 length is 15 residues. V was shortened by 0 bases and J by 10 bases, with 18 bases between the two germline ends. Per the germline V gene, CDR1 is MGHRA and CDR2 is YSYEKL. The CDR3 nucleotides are TGCGCCAGCAGCCAAGATCGGGTGAAGGGGGGGCTCCAGTACTTC. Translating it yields CASSQDRVKGGLQYF.

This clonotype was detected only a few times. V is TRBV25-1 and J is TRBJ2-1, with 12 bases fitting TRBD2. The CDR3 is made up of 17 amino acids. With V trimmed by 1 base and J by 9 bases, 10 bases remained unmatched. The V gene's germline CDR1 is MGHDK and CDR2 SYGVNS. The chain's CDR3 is CASSEFGSTSGRFEQFF. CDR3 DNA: TGTGCCAGCAGTGAATTCGGATCTACTAGCGGGAGGTTTGAGCAGTTCTTC.

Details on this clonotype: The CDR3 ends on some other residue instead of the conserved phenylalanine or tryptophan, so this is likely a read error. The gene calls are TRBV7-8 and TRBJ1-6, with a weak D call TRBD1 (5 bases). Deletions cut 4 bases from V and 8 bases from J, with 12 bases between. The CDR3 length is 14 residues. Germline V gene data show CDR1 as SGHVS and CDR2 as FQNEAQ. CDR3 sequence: CASSSGPRDSPLHV. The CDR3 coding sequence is TGTGCCAGCAGCTCGGGGCCCAGAGATTCACCCCTCCACGTT.

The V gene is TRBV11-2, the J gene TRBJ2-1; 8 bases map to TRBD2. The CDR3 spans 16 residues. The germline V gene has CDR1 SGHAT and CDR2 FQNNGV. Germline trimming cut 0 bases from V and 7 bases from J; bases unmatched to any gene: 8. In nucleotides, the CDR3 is TGTGCCAGCAGCTTAGATCTTAGCGGGACGGGAAATGAGCAGTTCTTC. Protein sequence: CASSLDLSGTGNEQFF.

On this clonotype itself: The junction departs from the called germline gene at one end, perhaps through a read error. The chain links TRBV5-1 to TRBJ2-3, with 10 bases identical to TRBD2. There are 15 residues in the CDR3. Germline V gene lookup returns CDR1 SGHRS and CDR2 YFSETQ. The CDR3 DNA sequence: TGCGACAGCAGCTTCCTAGCGGGGGACACAGATACGCAGTATTTT. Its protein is CDSSFLAGDTDTQYF.

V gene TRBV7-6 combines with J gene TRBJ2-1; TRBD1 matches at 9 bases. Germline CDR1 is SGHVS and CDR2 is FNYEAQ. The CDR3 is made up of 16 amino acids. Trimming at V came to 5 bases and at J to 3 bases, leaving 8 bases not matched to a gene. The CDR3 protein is CASSHLQGANYNEQFF. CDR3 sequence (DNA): TGTGCCAGCAGCCACCTACAGGGGGCAAACTACAATGAGCAGTTCTTC.